The next 10 T cell receptor beta chains were all read from a single sample in a study of cytomegalovirus exposure and HLA in healthy donors. Use of 60 Vbeta and 13 Jbeta primers characterized the PCR. The assay was immunoSEQ multiplex PCR, and TCRdb's table has in-frame clones only and misses some. The repertoire holds around 140,000 clones, with 75% to 80% as singletons. The source material was PBMCs. These receptors all stem from a woman aged 55-69 years in good health and CMV-seronegative.

The chain employs TRBV6-1 and TRBJ2-5, with 9 bases that match TRBD1. The length of the CDR3 is 15 residues. Germline V gene lookup returns CDR1 MNHNS and CDR2 SASEGT. V shed 6 bases, J shed 1 base, and the junction held 6 bases outside the gene matches. The CDR3 DNA reads TGTGCCAGCAGACAACTACAGGGGGCCCAAGAGACCCAGTACTTC. It yields the protein CASRQLQGAQETQYF.

The chain has TRBV7-8 and TRBJ2-7; D is perhaps TRBD1 (5 bases). Germline loops: CDR1 SGHVS, CDR2 FQNEAQ. The CDR3 loop spans 14 amino acids. Trimming pared 5 bases from V and 2 bases from J, leaving 13 bases between. CDR3 coding DNA: TGTGCCAGCAGCCCCCGGCAGGGCACCTACGAGCAGTACTTC. It specifies CASSPRQGTYEQYF.

V is TRBV5-6 and J is TRBJ1-2, with TRBD1 matching over 7 bases. V was pared by 0 bases and J by 6 bases, with 2 bases of the junction left unmatched. Germline V gene sequence: CDR1 SGHDT, CDR2 YYEEEE. The CDR3 is 13 residues long. The CDR3 protein is CASSLDRGDGYTF. In nucleotides, the CDR3 is TGTGCCAGCAGCTTGGACAGGGGCGATGGCTACACCTTC.

This clone is a singleton in its sample. The V gene is TRBV5-4, the J gene TRBJ2-7; D perhaps matches TRBD1 (6 bases). The V and J ends lost 2 bases and 4 bases respectively, with 13 bases between them. This CDR3 is 14 amino acids long. Germline loops: CDR1 SGHNT, CDR2 YYREEE (reference sequence). In DNA, the CDR3 is TGTGCCAGCAGCTTTAACAGGGCTTCTTACGAGCAGTACTTC. Protein sequence: CASSFNRASYEQYF.

The chain joins TRBV2 to TRBJ1-2; TRBD1 is a possible D gene (5 bases). The CDR3 has 12 amino acids. Germline V lookup: CDR1 SNHLY, CDR2 FYNNEI. V was cut by 5 bases and J by 7 bases, with 11 bases left in between. The CDR3: CASSTTGSGYTF. The CDR3 nucleotides are TGTGCCAGCAGTACAACAGGCAGTGGCTACACCTTC. The full variable domain, rest sourced from reference TRBV2 and TRBJ1-2, is EPEVTQTPSHQVTQMGQEVILRCVPISNHLYFYWYRQILGQKVEFLVSFYNNEISEKSEIFDDQFSVERPDGSNFTLKIRSTKLEDSAMYFCASSTTGSGYTFGSGTRLTVV.

The CDR3 bases are TGTGCCAGCAGCTTCAGTCAGCAGGGCATTCAGTACTTC. Translated: CASSFSQQGIQYF. The V call is TRBV7-2, the J call TRBJ2-4; the D gene is possibly TRBD1 (5 bases). The CDR3 loop spans 13 amino acids. Trimming stripped 3 bases from V and 9 bases from J, with 12 bases between. Per germline, CDR1 SGHTA and CDR2 FQGNSA.

The chain has TRBV14 and TRBJ1-5, with 7 bases aligning to TRBD1. The germline CDR1 and CDR2 sequences are SGHDN and FVKESK. The CDR3 is 14 residues long. J was trimmed by 7 bases and V by 4 bases; bases with no gene match: 7. The CDR3 loop is CASSRAGGFQPQHF. Written as DNA, the CDR3 is TGTGCCAGCAGCCGAGCAGGGGGTTTCCAGCCCCAGCATTTT.

The rearrangement links TRBV5-1 to TRBJ1-1, with 9 bases matching TRBD1. The CDR3 loop spans 13 amino acids. Trimming cost V 5 bases and J 4 bases; bases outside gene matches: 3. Germline CDR1 and CDR2: SGHRS and YFSETQ. The CDR3 DNA reads TGCGCCAGCAGGATGACAGGGGGCACTGAAGCTTTCTTT. Protein: CASRMTGGTEAFF.

This chain joins TRBV19 and TRBJ1-2, with D possibly TRBD1 on 5 matching bases. The CDR3 totals 13 residues. CDR1 is LNHDA, CDR2 SQIVND, per germline (reference sequence). Deletions cut 3 bases from V and 2 bases from J, with 7 bases between. CDR3 sequence: CASSIQGNYGYTF. The CDR3 coding sequence is TGTGCCAGTAGTATTCAGGGCAACTATGGCTACACCTTC.

The gene calls are TRBV18 and TRBJ1-1, with D unresolved. V shed 1 base and J shed 1 base, with 10 bases lying between them. This CDR3 spans 15 amino acids. From germline, CDR1 is KGHSH and CDR2 LQKENI. CDR3: CASSPLAGTNTEAFF. The CDR3 DNA reads as TGTGCCAGCTCACCACTTGCAGGAACGAACACTGAAGCTTTCTTT.